This T cell receptor (beta chain) was captured in a study of T cell responses to AZD1222 COVID-19 vaccine. General study findings and limits: In all cases, repertoires were sampled only after the peak T cell response.

CDR1 is LGHNT and CDR2 is FRNRAP in the germline V gene. This CDR3 comprises 17 residues. V was shortened by 5 bases and J by 2 bases, with 21 bases between the two germline ends. Concerning this clone itself: Its antigen remains unidentified.

Only in-frame clones appear in the TCRdb table, and some are missing; sequencing was by immunoSEQ multiplex PCR. The top ten hold about 4.2% of the sample, which has roughly 120,000 clones, roughly 90% seen once. The sequence was collected from an adult in good health. This chain uses TRBV12-5 with TRBJ1-2, with D maybe TRBD1 (6 bases). Here the sequenced sample was peripheral blood, taken on day 0 of AZD1222 vaccination. The CDR3 here is CASGTRQRGGANYGYTF. The CDR3 DNA is TGTGCTAGTGGTACCCGCCAAAGGGGGGGGGCAAACTATGGCTACACCTTC.